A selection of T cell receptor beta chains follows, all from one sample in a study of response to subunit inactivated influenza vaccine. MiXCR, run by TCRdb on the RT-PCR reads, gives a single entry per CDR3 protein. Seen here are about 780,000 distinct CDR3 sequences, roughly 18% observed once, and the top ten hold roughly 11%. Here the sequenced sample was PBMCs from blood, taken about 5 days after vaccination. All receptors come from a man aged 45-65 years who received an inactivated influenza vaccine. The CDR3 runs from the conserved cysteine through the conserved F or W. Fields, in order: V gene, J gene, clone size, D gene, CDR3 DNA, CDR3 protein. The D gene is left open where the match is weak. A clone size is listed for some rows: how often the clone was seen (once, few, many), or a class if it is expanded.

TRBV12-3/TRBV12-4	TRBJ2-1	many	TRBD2	TGTGCCAGCAGTCCGGCGGGGGGGCTCTACAATGAGCAGTTCTTC	CASSPAGGLYNEQFF
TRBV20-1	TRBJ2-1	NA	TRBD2	TGCACTCTGCGGGAGGGCTCCTACAATGAGCAGTTCTTC	CTLREGSYNEQFF
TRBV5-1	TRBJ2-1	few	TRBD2	TGCGCCAGCAGCTTGGTGGTAGCGGGGGGGTCTGAGCAGTTCTTC	CASSLVVAGGSEQFF
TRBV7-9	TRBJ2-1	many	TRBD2	TGTGCCAGCACTACCTTACTGGCGGGAGGAGGTGGTGAGCAGTTCTTC	CASTTLLAGGGGEQFF
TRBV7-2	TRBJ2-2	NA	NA	TGTGCCAGCAGCTTAGTTTACCAGGCCACCGGGGAGCTGTTTTTT	CASSLVYQATGELFF
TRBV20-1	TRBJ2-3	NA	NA	TGCAGTGCTAGTACTCTCACAGATACGCAGTATTTT	CSASTLTDTQYF
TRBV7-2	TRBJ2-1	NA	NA	TGTGCCAGCAGCTTAGTGTCTCAAGGCAATGAGCAGTTCTTC	CASSLVSQGNEQFF
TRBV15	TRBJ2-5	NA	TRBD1	TGTGCCACCAGGGGACAGGGAAGGGGAGGAGAGACCCAGTACTTC	CATRGQGRGGETQYF
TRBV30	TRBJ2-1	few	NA	TGTGCCTGGAGTGTGGGGGGCCCCACCTACAATGAGCAGTTCTTC	CAWSVGGPTYNEQFF
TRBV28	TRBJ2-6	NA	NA	TGTGCCAGCAGTTTATCCGGGAACTCTGGGGCCAACGTCCTGACTTTC	CASSLSGNSGANVLTF
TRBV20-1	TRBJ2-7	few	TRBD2	TGCAGTGCTAGAGATCTTAGCGGGAGCGCCTACGAGCAGTACTTC	CSARDLSGSAYEQYF
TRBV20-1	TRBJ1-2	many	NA	TGCAGTGCTTTGACTGATAACTATGGCTACACCTTC	CSALTDNYGYTF
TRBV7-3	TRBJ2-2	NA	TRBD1	TGTGCCAGCAGCATAAGGACAGGGGACGTTAACACCGGGGAGCTGTTTTTT	CASSIRTGDVNTGELFF
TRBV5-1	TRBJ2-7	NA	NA	TGCGCCAGCAGCTTGGAACAGGTCTCCTACGAGCAGTACTTC	CASSLEQVSYEQYF
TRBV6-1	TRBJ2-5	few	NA	TGTGCCAGCAGGCTTGGGTTTCAAGAGACCCAGTACTTC	CASRLGFQETQYF